This is a list of T cell receptor beta chains from one sample in a study of cytomegalovirus exposure and HLA in healthy donors. Assay: immunoSEQ multiplex PCR; the TCRdb copy retains only in-frame clones and omits some. Of more than 150,000 clones listed, around 80% are singletons. What was sequenced was PBMCs. The receptors originated from a woman aged 25 to 39 in good health and CMV-seronegative. The CDR3 runs from the conserved cysteine through the conserved F or W. The D gene is left open where the match is weak. Expanded clones are given a class, and other clones once, few, many or no size at all.

v_gene	d_gene	j_gene	abundance	CDR3aa	CDR3nt
TRBV5-6	-	TRBJ2-5	-	CASSSRLALQETQYF	TGTGCCAGCAGCTCGAGGCTAGCGCTCCAAGAGACCCAGTACTTC
TRBV5-1	-	TRBJ1-2	-	CASSVQGTYGYTF	TGCGCCAGCAGCGTCCAGGGTACCTATGGCTACACCTTC
TRBV4-3	-	TRBJ1-2	-	CASSQDWAGDGYTF	TGCGCCAGCAGCCAAGATTGGGCAGGGGATGGCTACACCTTC
TRBV7-2	TRBD2	TRBJ2-7	-	CASSFVPLAGEIYEQYF	TGTGCCAGCAGCTTCGTCCCCCTAGCGGGGGAAATCTACGAGCAGTACTTC
TRBV6-4	-	TRBJ2-3	-	CASSGSQLDTQYF	TGTGCCAGCAGTGGGTCTCAACTAGATACGCAGTATTTT
TRBV28	TRBD1	TRBJ1-2	-	CASSPTGTGGYGYTF	TGTGCCAGCAGCCCTACCGGGACAGGGGGGTATGGCTACACCTTC
TRBV9	-	TRBJ2-1	-	CASSVGGGVYNEQFF	TGTGCCAGCAGCGTAGGGGGCGGGGTTTACAATGAGCAGTTCTTC
TRBV7-9	-	TRBJ2-2	-	CASSLVQLNTGELFF	TGTGCCAGCAGCTTAGTGCAGTTAAACACCGGGGAGCTGTTTTTT
TRBV5-4	TRBD2	TRBJ2-5	-	CASSRSLAGTQETQYF	TGTGCCAGCAGCCGTTCACTAGCGGGGACGCAAGAGACCCAGTACTTC
TRBV13	-	TRBJ1-1	once	CASTEGLPRTEAFF	TGTGCCAGCACCGAGGGACTCCCGCGCACTGAAGCTTTCTTT
TRBV9	-	TRBJ2-5	-	CASSVDPRGGRTQYF	TGTGCCAGCAGCGTAGACCCCCGTGGGGGGAGGACCCAGTACTTC
TRBV7-2	TRBD2	TRBJ2-5	few	CASSLTGGKGETQYF	TGTGCCAGCAGCTTAACGGGGGGGAAGGGAGAGACCCAGTACTTC
TRBV30	TRBD1	TRBJ1-6	few	CAWSETRHRGGIGNSPLHF	TGTGCCTGGAGTGAGACACGGCACAGGGGGGGAATCGGGAATTCACCCCTCCACTTT
TRBV5-1	-	TRBJ1-2	-	CASSLVGGANYGYTF	TGCGCCAGCAGCTTGGTGGGGGGAGCTAACTATGGCTACACCTTC
TRBV2	TRBD1	TRBJ2-5	-	CASSVGTGGRGTQYF	TGTGCCAGCAGTGTCGGGACAGGGGGTAGGGGGACCCAGTACTTC
TRBV4-3	TRBD1	TRBJ2-1	few	CASSRSGTATSYNEQFF	TGCGCCAGCAGCCGATCCGGGACAGCTACTTCCTACAATGAGCAGTTCTTC
TRBV9	TRBD1	TRBJ1-4	-	CASSVRDSLATNEKLFF	TGTGCCAGCAGCGTCCGGGACAGCCTTGCAACTAATGAAAAACTGTTTTTT
TRBV5-8	-	TRBJ1-1	-	CASSWGHGEGAFF	TGTGCCAGCAGCTGGGGACACGGAGAGGGAGCTTTCTTT
TRBV30	-	TRBJ2-6	-	CAWSVKQSPSGANVLTF	TGTGCCTGGAGTGTTAAACAGAGCCCCTCTGGGGCCAACGTCCTGACTTTC
TRBV9	-	TRBJ2-2	-	CASSVLSTGELFF	TGTGCCAGCAGCGTGCTTAGCACCGGGGAGCTGTTTTTT
TRBV4-3	TRBD2	TRBJ2-4	-	CASSQGSLAGGAAKNIQYF	TGCGCCAGCAGCCAAGGTAGCCTAGCGGGGGGGGCGGCCAAAAACATTCAGTACTTC
TRBV15	-	TRBJ2-1	-	CATRRGLDSYNEQFF	TGTGCCACTAGGAGGGGCCTCGACTCCTACAATGAGCAGTTCTTC
TRBV9	-	TRBJ1-2	-	CASSMGQNYGYTF	TGTGCCAGCAGCATGGGACAAAACTATGGCTACACCTTC
TRBV6-1	TRBD1	TRBJ1-2	-	CASSGAWDSRSGYTF	TGTGCCAGCAGTGGAGCCTGGGACAGCCGTTCCGGCTACACCTTC
TRBV2	TRBD1	TRBJ1-4	-	CASNYIQGANEKLFF	TGTGCCAGCAATTACATACAGGGGGCAAATGAAAAACTGTTTTTT
TRBV30	-	TRBJ1-6	-	CAWSVVSGGGPLHF	TGTGCCTGGAGTGTAGTGTCGGGGGGTGGGCCCCTCCACTTT
TRBV19	-	TRBJ2-7	-	CASSPGVAYEQYF	TGTGCCAGCTCCCCAGGGGTTGCCTACGAGCAGTACTTC
TRBV5-4	-	TRBJ1-1	-	CASSLPGTEAFF	TGTGCCAGCAGCCTCCCCGGGACTGAAGCTTTCTTT
TRBV29-1	TRBD2	TRBJ2-7	-	CSGATGGGVGEQYF	TGCAGCGGGGCGACGGGGGGAGGGGTCGGCGAGCAGTACTTC
TRBV10-2	-	TRBJ2-7	-	CASSDYLGNSYEQYF	TGCGCCAGCAGCGACTACCTGGGAAACTCCTACGAGCAGTACTTC
TRBV18	TRBD1	TRBJ2-2	-	CASSLFQGASGELFF	TGTGCCAGCTCACTTTTCCAGGGGGCGAGCGGGGAGCTGTTTTTT
TRBV4-3	TRBD1	TRBJ1-2	few	CASSQDPGTGGGGYGYTF	TGCGCCAGCAGCCAAGATCCCGGGACAGGGGGCGGCGGCTATGGCTACACCTTC
TRBV27	TRBD1	TRBJ2-2	-	CASSLGTGGTGELFF	TGTGCCAGCAGTTTGGGGACAGGGGGGACCGGGGAGCTGTTTTTT
TRBV7-9	TRBD2	TRBJ2-1	-	CASSLLIAGGRDNEQFF	TGTGCCAGCAGCTTATTGATAGCGGGGGGGCGTGACAATGAGCAGTTCTTC
TRBV18	-	TRBJ1-4	once	CASSPPVGGTNEKLFF	TGTGCCAGCTCACCACCGGTGGGGGGTACTAATGAAAAACTGTTTTTT
TRBV27	TRBD1	TRBJ1-1	-	CASSPGQGSLNTEAFF	TGTGCCAGCAGTCCCGGACAGGGGAGTTTGAACACTGAAGCTTTCTTT
TRBV15	TRBD2	TRBJ2-7	-	CATSRVGGVKGYEQYF	TGTGCCACCAGCAGAGTCGGGGGGGTTAAGGGGTACGAGCAGTACTTC
TRBV6-1	-	TRBJ1-2	-	CASSEDRTVYGYTF	TGTGCCAGCAGTGAAGATCGGACAGTCTATGGCTACACCTTC
TRBV6-5	-	TRBJ2-3	few	CASRTSGDTQYF	TGTGCCAGCAGGACATCCGGAGATACGCAGTATTTT
TRBV6-6	-	TRBJ2-2	-	CASSNLVGGELFF	TGTGCCAGCAGTAACCTAGTCGGCGGGGAGCTGTTTTTT
TRBV5-1	-	TRBJ2-7	-	CASSDTGTPLYEQYF	TGCGCCAGCAGTGATACCGGGACACCTCTCTACGAGCAGTACTTC
TRBV5-8	TRBD1	TRBJ1-1	-	CASSHTGTGQNTEAFF	TGTGCCAGCAGTCATACCGGGACAGGGCAGAACACTGAAGCTTTCTTT
TRBV30	-	TRBJ2-7	-	CACGYRYEQYF	TGTGCCTGTGGTTATCGGTACGAGCAGTACTTC
TRBV14	-	TRBJ2-7	-	CASSRRLQGGEQYF	TGTGCCAGCAGCCGCCGGCTCCAAGGGGGCGAGCAGTACTTC
TRBV19	-	TRBJ1-2	-	CASSGIGGYTF	TGTGCCAGCTCAGGGATTGGGGGCTACACCTTC
TRBV2	TRBD2	TRBJ2-2	-	CASSETMGGLAANTGELFF	TGTGCCAGCAGTGAAACAATGGGGGGACTAGCGGCGAACACCGGGGAGCTGTTTTTT
TRBV7-8	-	TRBJ1-2	few	CASSSGPVYGYTF	TGTGCCAGCAGCTCGGGTCCAGTTTATGGCTACACCTTC
TRBV4-2	TRBD2	TRBJ2-7	-	CASSQATSGGPQREQYF	TGTGCCAGCAGCCAAGCAACTAGCGGGGGGCCCCAGCGCGAGCAGTACTTC